A selection of T cell receptor beta chains follows, all from one sample in a study of T cells expressing NK-cell markers. TCRdb re-called the 5' RACE reads; every CDR3 protein appears as one record, without DNA. This sample lists about 390,000 distinct CDR3 sequences; its ten largest clones have over 8.5%. Sample: blood T cells: a sorted CD56 or NKG2C T cell subset, CD4+ or CD8+ T cells, or bulk PBMC T cells (not recorded which). The receptor source for this set is a woman aged 50 to 60 in good health. Each CDR3 is given with its conserved first and last residue.

V: TRBV6-5
J: TRBJ1-2
CDR3: CASSTSGPPHGYTF

V: TRBV20-1
J: TRBJ1-5
CDR3: CSAREDRGNQPQHF

V: TRBV7-9
J: TRBJ2-7
CDR3: CASSLDLAGREQYF

V: TRBV6-5
J: TRBJ2-7
CDR3: CASKSPYAGTYEQYF

V: TRBV20-1
J: TRBJ2-2
CDR3: CSARSGLRNTGELFF

V: TRBV20-1
J: TRBJ2-5
CDR3: CSARDHGREGQKTQYF

V: TRBV5-1
J: TRBJ2-1
CDR3: CASSSSLAGENEQFF

V: TRBV19
J: TRBJ2-2
CDR3: CASTPVAHLSGELFF

V: TRBV5-1
J: TRBJ2-7
CDR3: CASSTSGDSYEQYF

V: TRBV20-1
J: TRBJ2-1
CDR3: CSAETPSGRAPHEQFF

V: TRBV5-5
J: TRBJ2-1
CDR3: CASSFTSGGSSYNEQFF

V: TRBV5-5
J: TRBJ1-4
CDR3: CASRSAPPGAHEKLFF

V: TRBV6-5
J: TRBJ2-2
CDR3: CASQGSTGELFF

V: TRBV10-2
J: TRBJ1-5
CDR3: CASSTGTGFEKSNQPQHF

V: TRBV11-3
J: TRBJ2-5
CDR3: CASSLGDRETQYF